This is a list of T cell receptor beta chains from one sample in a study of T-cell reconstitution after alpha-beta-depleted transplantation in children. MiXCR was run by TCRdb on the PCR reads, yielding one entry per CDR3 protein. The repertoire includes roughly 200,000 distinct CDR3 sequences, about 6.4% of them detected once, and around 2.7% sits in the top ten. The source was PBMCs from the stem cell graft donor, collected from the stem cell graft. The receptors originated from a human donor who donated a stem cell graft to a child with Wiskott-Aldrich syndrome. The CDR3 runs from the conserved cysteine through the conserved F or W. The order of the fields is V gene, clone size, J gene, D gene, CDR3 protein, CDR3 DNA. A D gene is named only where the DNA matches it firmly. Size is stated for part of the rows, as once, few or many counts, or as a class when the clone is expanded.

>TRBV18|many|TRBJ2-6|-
CASSPEGPVANVLTF
TGTGCCAGCTCACCGGAGGGCCCGGTAGCCAACGTCCTGACTTTC
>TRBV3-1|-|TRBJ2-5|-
CASSQDLGLRQETQYF
TGTGCCAGCAGCCAAGATCTGGGGCTCCGGCAGGAGACCCAGTACTTC
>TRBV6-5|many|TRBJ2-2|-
CASSYSTVSGTGELFF
TGTGCCAGCAGTTACTCGACGGTGAGCGGCACCGGGGAGCTGTTTTTT
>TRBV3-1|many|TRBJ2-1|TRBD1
CASSQVKDRGEQFF
TGTGCCAGCAGCCAAGTGAAGGACAGGGGTGAGCAGTTCTTC
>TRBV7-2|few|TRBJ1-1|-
CASSLSIVREAFF
TGTGCCAGCAGCTTAAGTATAGTACGAGAAGCTTTCTTT
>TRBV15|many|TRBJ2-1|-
CATTRRRMRNEQFF
TGTGCCACCACCCGCCGGCGGATGAGGAATGAGCAGTTCTTC
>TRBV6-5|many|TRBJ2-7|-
CATQGAGAYEQYF
TGTGCCACCCAAGGGGCAGGAGCCTACGAGCAGTACTTC
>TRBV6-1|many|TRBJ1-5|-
CASSEAGAGDQPQHF
TGTGCCAGCAGTGAAGCAGGAGCGGGGGATCAGCCCCAGCATTTT
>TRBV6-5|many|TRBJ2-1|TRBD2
CASSQTGLAGGSEQFF
TGTGCCAGCAGTCAGACGGGACTAGCGGGAGGCAGTGAGCAGTTCTTC
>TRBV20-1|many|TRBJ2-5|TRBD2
CSARGVTSGGTEETQYF
TGCAGTGCTAGGGGAGTAACTAGCGGGGGGACCGAAGAGACCCAGTACTTC
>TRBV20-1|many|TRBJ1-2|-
CSAWTENLYGYTF
TGCAGTGCTTGGACAGAAAACCTCTATGGCTACACCTTC
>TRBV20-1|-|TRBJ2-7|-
CSAGRVSYEQYF
TGCAGTGCGGGTAGAGTTTCCTACGAGCAGTACTTC
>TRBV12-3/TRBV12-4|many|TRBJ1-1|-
CASSSGQGTEAFF
-
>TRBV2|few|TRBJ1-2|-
CASRGLSDNYGYTF
TGTGCCAGCAGGGGACTTTCAGATAACTATGGCTACACCTTC
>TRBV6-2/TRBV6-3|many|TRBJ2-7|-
CASSYGTAIYEQYF
TGTGCCAGCAGTTACGGGACGGCTATCTACGAGCAGTACTTC
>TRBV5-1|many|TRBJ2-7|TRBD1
CASSQGGSGGYEQYF
TGCGCCAGCAGCCAAGGGGGATCAGGGGGTTACGAGCAGTACTTC
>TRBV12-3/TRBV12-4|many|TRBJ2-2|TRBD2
CASSPGLAGWTGELFF
TGTGCCAGCAGTCCCGGACTAGCGGGGTGGACCGGGGAGCTGTTTTTT
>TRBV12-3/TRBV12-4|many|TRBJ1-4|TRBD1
CASSFHGQAEKLFF
TGTGCCAGCAGTTTTCATGGACAGGCTGAAAAACTGTTTTTT
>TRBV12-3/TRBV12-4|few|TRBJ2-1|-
CASSSGLARMNEQFF
TGTGCCAGCAGTTCGGGACTGGCCCGGATGAATGAGCAGTTCTTC
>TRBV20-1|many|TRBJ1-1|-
CSAWRRVDTEAFF
TGCAGTGCTTGGCGACGGGTGGACACTGAAGCTTTCTTT
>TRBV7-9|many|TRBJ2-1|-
CASSAGAVSYNEQFF
TGTGCCAGCAGCGCCGGGGCAGTCTCCTACAATGAGCAGTTCTTC
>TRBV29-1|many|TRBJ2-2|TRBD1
CSVGRTGNTGELFF
TGCAGCGTTGGACGGACAGGGAACACCGGGGAGCTGTTTTTT
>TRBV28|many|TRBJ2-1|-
CATTVPSYNEQFF
TGTGCCACTACAGTGCCTTCCTACAATGAGCAGTTCTTC
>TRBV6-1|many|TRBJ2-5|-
CASSVPGRGLQETQYF
TGTGCCAGCAGTGTCCCGGGACGGGGACTTCAAGAGACCCAGTACTTC
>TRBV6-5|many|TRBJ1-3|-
CASSYFQTGNAGNTIYF
TGTGCCAGCAGTTACTTCCAAACAGGGAATGCCGGAAACACCATATATTTT
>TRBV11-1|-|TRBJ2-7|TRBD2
CASSRGTSGPINGPWRQYF
TGTGCCAGCAGCCGAGGGACTAGCGGACCCATTAACGGCCCCTGGCGGCAGTACTTC
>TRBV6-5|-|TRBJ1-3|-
CASSSVGVGNTIYF
TGTGCCAGCAGTTCGGTAGGGGTAGGAAACACCATATATTTT
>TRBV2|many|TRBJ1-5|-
CASSELQGSQPQHF
TGTGCCAGCAGTGAACTACAGGGAAGTCAGCCCCAGCATTTT
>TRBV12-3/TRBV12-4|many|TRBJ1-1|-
CASSLWGQAFF
TGTGCCAGCAGTTTGTGGGGTCAAGCTTTCTTT
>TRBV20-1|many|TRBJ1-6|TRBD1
CSARTRTGDSPLHF
TGCAGTGCTAGAACCAGGACAGGGGACTCACCCCTCCACTTT
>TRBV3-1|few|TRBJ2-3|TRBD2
CASSQDSRGGQDTQYF
TGTGCCAGCAGCCAAGATTCGCGGGGGGGCCAGGATACGCAGTATTTT
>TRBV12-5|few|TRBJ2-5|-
CASGLGETQYF
TGTGCTAGTGGTTTAGGGGAGACCCAGTACTTC
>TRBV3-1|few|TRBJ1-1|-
CASSQVGGDTEAFF
TGTGCCAGCAGCCAAGTTGGGGGGGACACTGAAGCTTTCTTT
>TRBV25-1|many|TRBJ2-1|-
CASSELGGAEFF
TGTGCCAGCAGTGAATTAGGGGGTGCTGAGTTCTTC
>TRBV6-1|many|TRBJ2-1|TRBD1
CASRNRGRPDEQFF
TGTGCCAGCAGGAACAGGGGGCGCCCCGATGAGCAGTTCTTC
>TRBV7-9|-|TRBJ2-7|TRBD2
CASSLAGSGRPEQYF
TGTGCCAGCAGCTTAGCAGGTAGCGGGAGACCCGAGCAGTACTTC
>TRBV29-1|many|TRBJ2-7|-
CSVEDARDEQYF
TGCAGCGTTGAAGATGCCCGGGACGAGCAGTACTTC
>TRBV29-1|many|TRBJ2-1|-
CSVDPPQGQFF
TGCAGCGTTGATCCACCCCAGGGGCAGTTCTTC
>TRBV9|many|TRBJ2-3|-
CASSPVGSDTQYF
TGTGCCAGCAGCCCCGTCGGATCAGATACGCAGTATTTT
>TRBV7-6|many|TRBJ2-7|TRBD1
CASSYRQGAPYEQYF
TGTGCCAGCAGCTATAGACAGGGGGCTCCCTACGAGCAGTACTTC
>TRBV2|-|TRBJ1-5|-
CASRFNSNQPQHF
TGTGCCAGCAGATTTAATAGCAATCAGCCCCAGCATTTT
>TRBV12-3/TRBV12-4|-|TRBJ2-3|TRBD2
CASGVLAVSTDTQYF
TGTGCCAGCGGCGTACTAGCGGTTAGCACAGATACGCAGTATTTT
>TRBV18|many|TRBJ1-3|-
CASSTDSGNTIYF
TGTGCCAGCTCCACGGATTCTGGAAACACCATATATTTT
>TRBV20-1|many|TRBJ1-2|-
CSSCADSYGYTF
TGCAGTTCTTGCGCTGACAGCTATGGCTACACCTTC
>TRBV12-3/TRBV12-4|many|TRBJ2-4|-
CASSFNPWASVDVLLAKNIQYF
TGTGCCAGCAGTTTTAATCCCTGGGCTAGCGTCGACGTATTATTAGCCAAAAACATTCAGTACTTC
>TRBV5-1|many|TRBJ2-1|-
CASAAGYSYNEQFF
TGCGCCAGCGCGGCCGGGTATAGCTACAATGAGCAGTTCTTC
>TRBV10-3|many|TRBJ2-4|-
CAISESLGNIQYF
TGTGCCATCAGTGAGTCTTTAGGAAACATTCAGTACTTC
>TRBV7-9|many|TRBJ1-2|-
CASSETLISYTF
TGTGCCAGCAGCGAAACGCTAATAAGCTACACCTTC
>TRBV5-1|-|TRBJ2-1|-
CASSLPRDSHNEQFF
TGCGCCAGCAGCCTTCCGCGGGACTCCCACAATGAGCAGTTCTTC
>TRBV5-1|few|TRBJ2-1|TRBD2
CASSYSKPSGGAYEQFF
TGCGCCAGCAGCTACTCCAAGCCTAGCGGGGGGGCCTATGAGCAGTTCTTC
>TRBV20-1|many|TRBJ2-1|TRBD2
CSAPPIAGAYNEQFF
TGCAGTGCCCCCCCCATAGCGGGAGCCTACAATGAGCAGTTCTTC
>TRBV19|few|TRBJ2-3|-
CASSLQTGNPADTQYF
TGTGCCAGTAGTCTTCAAACAGGGAACCCAGCGGATACGCAGTATTTT